The present T cell receptor (beta chain) was sequenced within a study of human T cells and chemical hapten exposure. TCRdb reanalysed the RACE reads using MiXCR and keeps one entry per CDR3 protein. The top ten hold around 3% of the sample, which has around 69,000 distinct CDR3 sequences, 7.5% to 9.5% seen once. Time point defined: patch test 2, 6 weeks after DPC sensitization. This sample's treatment: therapeutic diphenylcyclopropenone sensitization with weekly scalp DPC. This clonotype appeared many times. The material sequenced was whole blood, taken in connection with sensitization to the hapten diphenylcyclopropenone (DPC). The receptor comes from a woman between 50 and 59 years old with alopecia areata. Some clones in this sample may be carry-over from other donors' samples.

The CDR3 region is CSVTPEDGGYTF. CDR3 DNA: TGCAGCGTGACACCTGAGGATGGGGGCTACACCTTC. The V call is TRBV29-1, the J call TRBJ1-2, with D hard to call. Germline loops: CDR1 SQVTM, CDR2 ANQGSEA. CDR3 length: 12 residues. The V end lost 6 bases, the J end lost 8 bases, and 16 bases lay between the germline ends. Full variable domain (rest looked up from reference TRBV29-1 and TRBJ1-2): SAVISQKPSRDICQRGTSLTIQCQVDSQVTMMFWYRQQPGQSLTLIATANQGSEATYESGFVIDKFPISRPNLTFSTLTVSNMSPEDSSIYLCSVTPEDGGYTFGSGTRLTVV.